The 18 T cell receptor beta chains in this list originate from one sample, sequenced in a study of tumor-infiltrating lymphocytes in primary liver carcinoma. Reverse transcription of approximately 500 ng total RNA with a constant-region primer produced TCR beta cDNA. The TCR beta library was amplified through three nested multiplex PCR rounds in a modified ARM-PCR procedure. The study ran its first two PCR rounds for roughly 10 cycles each, using TRBV1-TRBV30 forward primers and a C-beta reverse primer. From the multiplex PCR reads, TCRdb called clonotypes with MiXCR, one entry per CDR3 protein. The sample lists 95,000 to 100,000 distinct CDR3 sequences, around 66% occurring once. Joint extraction of RNA and DNA used roughly 19-32 mg of bulk tissue that was unsorted. The specimen was liver tumor tissue from sampling region 2. Subset indicated: tumor region T2, inferior pole. The receptor source for this set is a woman in her fifties or sixties with primary liver carcinoma and hepatitis B virus infection.

A note on this clonotype: This may come from a read error, since a much larger clone is one base off. The chain links TRBV5-6 to TRBJ2-5; tentative D call: TRBD1 (5 bases). Germline assignment: CDR1 SGHDT and CDR2 YYEEEE. CDR3 length: 14 residues. CDR3 region: CTSSLGLVEETQYF. The CDR3 DNA reads as TGTACCAGCAGCTTGGGGCTAGTTGAAGAGACCCAGTACTTC.

By frequency in the sample, this clonotype is large. This chain joins TRBV11-2 and TRBJ1-6, with D possibly being TRBD1 (5 bases). CDR3 size: 15 residues. V lost 0 bases to trimming and J lost 7 bases, with 10 bases between them. CDR1 is SGHAT and CDR2 is FQNNGV in the germline V gene. The CDR3 bases are TGTGCCAGCAGCTTAGAAACAGGAGGCAATTCACCCCTCCACTTT. Its translation is CASSLETGGNSPLHF.

This clonotype was seen repeatedly, ten times or more. The V call is TRBV29-1, the J call TRBJ2-3; TRBD1 agrees at 7 bases. The CDR3 sequence is 13 residues long. Looked up from germline, CDR1 is SQVTM and CDR2 is ANQGSEA. The V and J ends lost 6 bases and 4 bases, in that order; junction bases with no gene match: 7. This CDR3 is CSVGQVQSDTQYF. CDR3 nucleotides: TGCAGCGTCGGACAGGTTCAATCAGATACGCAGTATTTT.

Note on this clonotype: A much more abundant neighbour one base away suggests this may be a read error. The CDR3 spells CARSLRQTNTEAFF. In nucleotides, the CDR3 is TGCGCCAGAAGCTTGCGGCAGACGAACACTGAAGCTTTCTTT. The chain employs TRBV5-1 and TRBJ1-1; no firm D call. Germline V gene data show CDR1 as SGHRS and CDR2 as YFSETQ. This CDR3 comprises 14 residues.

This clonotype has only a few counts. The junction and the germline gene differ at one end; a read error may be behind it. V is TRBV5-4 and J is TRBJ2-2; 9 bases match TRBD2. The CDR3 contains 14 residues. From germline, CDR1 is SGHNT and CDR2 YYREEE (reference sequence). The CDR3 nucleotides read TGTGTCAGCAGACTAGCGGCGAACACCGGGGAGCTGTTTTTT. Protein product: CVSRLAANTGELFF.

This clonotype was counted only a few times. The rearrangement uses TRBV20-1 and TRBJ2-7; 8 positions match TRBD1. Unmatched junction bases numbered 5, after V lost 8 bases and J lost 2 bases. The CDR3 consists of 12 residues. Germline V gene sequence: CDR1 DFQATT, CDR2 SNEGSKA (reference sequence). Here the CDR3 DNA reads TGCAGTTCAGACAGGGGAACCTACGAGCAGTACTTC. It is translated as CSSDRGTYEQYF.

Concerning this clonotype: The junction departs from germline at one end; a sequencing error may be responsible. DNA for the CDR3: TGTGCCAGCAGTTTAGGGACTTTCGTCTTCTCCTACAATGAGCAGTCCTTC. As protein: CASSLGTFVFSYNEQSF. V is TRBV28 and J is TRBJ2-1; perhaps TRBD2 as D (6 bases). CDR1 and CDR2 from the germline V gene are MDHEN and SYDVKM. The CDR3 has 17 residues.

About this clonotype itself: Given a much more abundant clone one base away, this may be a read error. This rearrangement joins TRBV14 to TRBJ1-2; D not resolved. This CDR3 comprises 14 residues. The germline CDR1 and CDR2 sequences are SGHDN and FVKESK. The CDR3 DNA reads TGTACCAGCAGCCAAGATGGAGGGCCCCAGGGCTACACCTTC. Translated: CTSSQDGGPQGYTF.

In regard to this clonotype: A much larger clone differs by one base, so this may be a read error. V is TRBV5-1 and J is TRBJ2-7; a weak D match, TRBD2 (6 bases). CDR3 length equals 15 residues. Germline V gene data show CDR1 as SGHRS and CDR2 as YFSETQ. The CDR3 bases are TGCGCCAGCAGCCGACTAGGTCTTAAAGACTACGAGCAGCACTTC. This translates into CASSRLGLKDYEQHF.

This clonotype has ten or more counts. This chain uses TRBV6-6 with TRBJ1-5, with 7 positions matching TRBD1. CDR3 length: 18 amino acids. CDR1 and CDR2 (germline): MNHNY, SVGAGI (reference sequence). After removal of 5 bases from V and 2 bases from J, the junction contained 15 bases not matched to a gene. The DNA of the CDR3 is TGTGCCAGCAGTAAGTCTAGGCTGACAGGGAGAGGCAATCAGCCCCAGCATTTT. It specifies CASSKSRLTGRGNQPQHF.

The chain has TRBV2 and TRBJ1-1; D is undetermined. There are 14 residues in the CDR3. The V gene's germline CDR1 is SNHLY and CDR2 FYNNEI. This chain's CDR3 is CTGSEASKNTEAFF. In DNA form, the CDR3 reads TGTACCGGCAGTGAAGCCTCCAAGAACACTGAAGCTTTCTTT.

The genes are TRBV7-2 and TRBJ2-1; D possibly matches TRBD1 or TRBD2 (6 bases each). Trimming took 6 bases from V and 4 from J, leaving 16 bases between them. CDR3 length: 15 residues. Germline-derived CDR1 and CDR2 are SGHTA and FQGNSA. DNA for the CDR3: TGTGCCAGCAGAGGGGGAGGCACCATATACAATGAGCAGTTCTTC. Translating it yields CASRGGGTIYNEQFF.

Points on this clonotype: The junction and the germline gene differ at one end; a read error may be behind it. The rearrangement joins TRBV7-8 to TRBJ2-1; D assignment may be TRBD1 or TRBD2 (5 bases each). Germline V gene sequence: CDR1 SGHVS, CDR2 FQNEAQ. This CDR3 comprises 14 residues. CDR3 DNA sequence: TGTGCCAGGAGCTACCACCGGGGCGCGGATGAACAGTTCTTC. Its translation: CARSYHRGADEQFF.

Of note for this clonotype: This could be a read error, since a much larger clone is one nucleotide away. In nucleotides, the CDR3 is TGCGCCAGCAGCTTGGGTGACAGGGTTCAAGAGACCCAGTACTTC. Its translation: CASSLGDRVQETQYF. The V gene is TRBV5-1, the J gene TRBJ2-5; TRBD1 matches 7 bases. In germline, CDR1 is SGHRS, CDR2 YFSETQ. J gave up 2 bases and V 0 bases, and 4 bases lay outside the gene matches. There are 15 residues in the CDR3. The whole variable domain, filled in from reference TRBV5-1 and TRBJ2-5, reads KAGVTQTPRYLIKTRGQQVTLSCSPISGHRSVSWYQQTPGQGLQFLFEYFSETQRNKGNFPGRFSGRQFSNSRSEMNVSTLELGDSALYLCASSLGDRVQETQYFGPGTRLLVL.

This clonotype occurred a few times. Compared with germline, one end of the junction differs, possibly owing to a read error. The rearrangement joins TRBV7-9 to TRBJ1-2; D remains unclear. Looked up from germline, CDR1 is SEHNR and CDR2 is FQNEAQ (reference sequence). CDR3 size: 13 residues. The CDR3 nucleotides read TGTGCCAGCAGCTCCAGCGGCGGCTATGGTTACACCTTC. It codes for CASSSSGGYGYTF.

The rearrangement joins TRBV29-1 to TRBJ2-7, with 9 nucleotides matching TRBD2. The CDR3 runs 15 residues. Germline trimming cut 4 bases from V and 2 bases from J; bases unmatched to any gene: 9. Germline-derived CDR1 and CDR2 are SQVTM and ANQGSEA. Written as DNA, the CDR3 is TGCAGCGTTGTTTCCTCGGGACTAGCAGCCTACGAGCAGTACTTC. Translation gives CSVVSSGLAAYEQYF.

A word on this clonotype: The junction and the germline gene differ at one end; a read error may be behind it. The genes are TRBV6-5 and TRBJ1-2, with 7 bases identical to TRBD1. CDR1 is MNHEY and CDR2 is SVGAGI in the germline V gene. The CDR3 length is 13 residues. The CDR3 DNA reads TGTGCCGGCAGCTACTTCCAGGGGGATGGCTACACCTTC. Translated: CAGSYFQGDGYTF.

The chain links TRBV29-1 to TRBJ2-2; no definite D call. The CDR3 contains 12 residues. CDR1 and CDR2 (germline): SQVTM, ANQGSEA. The V and J ends lost 2 bases and 9 bases respectively, with 10 bases between them. CDR3 sequence reads: CSVELDGRELFF. CDR3 nucleotides: TGCAGCGTTGAACTGGATGGGAGGGAGCTGTTTTTT.